This T cell receptor beta chain was observed in a study of T cells after yellow fever vaccination. Generation of TCR cDNA used 5'RACE template switching (which added a universal primer site and UMIs). TCRdb reanalysed the 5' RACE reads using MiXCR and keeps one entry per CDR3 protein. The table records 250,000 to 300,000 distinct CDR3 sequences, around 5.3% of them present only once. This clonotype has at least ten counts. The antigen is not known. Study-wide results and limits: The booster saw the reappearance of most primary-vaccination clones (more than 95% CD4, about 85% CD8). Abundant contaminating clonotypes from the bulk population could appear in FACS-sorted repertoires. Only a small proportion of the clonotypes turned up in both the CD4 and the CD8 compartments, likely arising from convergent recombination.

The CDR3 sequence is 14 residues long. The V gene's germline CDR1 is SGHRS and CDR2 YFSETQ. V was trimmed by 0 bases and J by 6 bases, leaving 12 bases between them. This specimen was CD4+ T cells sorted from PBMCs, taken on the day of the yellow fever booster vaccination. The V and J genes are TRBV5-1 and TRBJ1-2, with D hard to call. This sequence was found in a man younger than 35 who received the YFV17D yellow fever vaccine. The CDR3 coding sequence is TGCGCCAGCAGCTTGGAAGTAGGGAATCATGGCTACACCTTC. This gives the protein CASSLEVGNHGYTF.